A selection of T cell receptor beta chains follows, all from one sample in a study of cytomegalovirus exposure and HLA in healthy donors. Using immunoSEQ multiplex PCR, the repertoire was profiled, and TCRdb retains in-frame clones only, with some absent. The data show approximately 61,000 clones, approximately 80% seen once. Sequenced sample: PBMCs. These receptors came from a young man in good health and CMV-seropositive. Each CDR3 is given with its conserved first and last residue. D genes are given only for firm matches. Rows may omit the clone size; those that give it use once, few, many or a size class.

J: TRBJ2-5
D: TRBD2
V: TRBV4-1
size: -
CDR3: CASSQDRSAGGPRGTQYF
DNA: TGCGCCAGCAGCCAAGATAGGTCGGCGGGAGGACCCCGAGGGACCCAGTACTTC

J: TRBJ2-5
D: -
V: TRBV30
size: -
CDR3: CAWSVWGPETQYF
DNA: TGTGCCTGGAGTGTCTGGGGGCCCGAGACCCAGTACTTC

J: TRBJ2-7
D: TRBD1
V: TRBV4-1
size: -
CDR3: CASSRAGTGTYEQYF
DNA: TGCGCCAGCAGCCGGGCCGGGACAGGGACCTACGAGCAGTACTTC

J: TRBJ2-7
D: -
V: TRBV7-4
size: -
CDR3: CASSLSGLF
DNA: TGTGCCAGCAGCTTATCAGGGCTCTTC

J: TRBJ2-2
D: -
V: TRBV2
size: -
CDR3: CASKSLAYTGELFF
DNA: TGTGCCAGCAAGTCGTTAGCCTACACCGGGGAGCTGTTTTTT

J: TRBJ2-7
D: TRBD1
V: TRBV28
size: -
CDR3: CASRDRDRAYEQYF
DNA: TGTGCCAGCAGGGACCGGGACAGAGCCTACGAGCAGTACTTC

J: TRBJ1-1
D: -
V: TRBV15
size: -
CDR3: CATSRDSLNTEAFF
DNA: TGTGCCACCAGCAGGGACAGCTTGAACACTGAAGCTTTCTTT

J: TRBJ1-2
D: -
V: TRBV7-2
size: -
CDR3: CASSLVQGANYGYTF
DNA: TGTGCCAGCAGCTTAGTACAGGGAGCTAACTATGGCTACACCTTC

J: TRBJ1-4
D: TRBD1
V: TRBV14
size: -
CDR3: CASSQRTGTNEKLFF
DNA: TGTGCCAGCAGCCAAAGGACAGGGACAAATGAAAAACTGTTTTTT

J: TRBJ1-5
D: -
V: TRBV6-5
size: few
CDR3: CASSQRAGNQPQHF
DNA: TGTGCCAGCAGTCAGCGGGCCGGCAATCAGCCCCAGCATTTT

J: TRBJ2-7
D: -
V: TRBV7-8
size: -
CDR3: CASSLDMGPYEQYF
DNA: TGTGCCAGCAGCTTAGATATGGGGCCCTACGAGCAGTACTTC

J: TRBJ1-1
D: -
V: TRBV9
size: once
CDR3: CASSVGDIYTEAFF
DNA: TGTGCCAGCAGCGTAGGGGACATCTACACTGAAGCTTTCTTT

J: TRBJ1-1
D: -
V: TRBV5-1
size: medium-sized
CDR3: CASSLLSGGNTEAFF
DNA: TGCGCCAGCAGCTTGCTGTCAGGAGGGAACACTGAAGCTTTCTTT

J: TRBJ1-6
D: -
V: TRBV9
size: -
CDR3: CASSVDQGLGSPLHF
DNA: TGTGCCAGCAGCGTTGATCAGGGATTGGGGTCACCCCTCCACTTT

J: TRBJ1-1
D: -
V: TRBV6-5
size: -
CDR3: CASSQRRTEAFF
DNA: TGTGCCAGCAGTCAGAGGCGAACTGAAGCTTTCTTT

J: TRBJ2-3
D: TRBD2
V: TRBV6-1
size: few
CDR3: CASRKRGESTDTQYF
DNA: TGTGCCAGCAGAAAGCGGGGGGAGAGCACAGATACGCAGTATTTT

J: TRBJ1-2
D: TRBD1
V: TRBV30
size: -
CDR3: CAWSPGTGYGYTF
DNA: TGTGCCTGGAGTCCCGGGACAGGCTATGGCTACACCTTC

J: TRBJ1-1
D: -
V: TRBV2
size: -
CDR3: CASSEEQSTEAFF
DNA: TGTGCCAGCAGTGAAGAACAGTCTACTGAAGCTTTCTTT

J: TRBJ2-3
D: -
V: TRBV7-7
size: once
CDR3: CASSLVGGSTDTQYF
DNA: TGTGCTAGCAGCTTAGTCGGCGGTTCCACAGATACGCAGTATTTT

J: TRBJ2-4
D: -
V: TRBV7-8
size: -
CDR3: CASSSQGGLAKNIQYF
DNA: TGTGCCAGCAGCTCACAGGGGGGGTTAGCCAAAAACATTCAGTACTTC

J: TRBJ2-7
D: TRBD2
V: TRBV7-9
size: -
CDR3: CASSRETGSGGREQYF
DNA: TGTGCCAGCAGCCGTGAAACGGGCAGCGGGGGCAGAGAGCAGTACTTC

J: TRBJ1-5
D: TRBD1
V: TRBV19
size: -
CDR3: CASSTQGVNQPQHF
DNA: TGTGCCAGTAGTACACAGGGGGTAAATCAGCCCCAGCATTTT

J: TRBJ2-7
D: TRBD2
V: TRBV2
size: -
CDR3: CASGTSGAYEQYF
DNA: TGTGCCAGCGGAACTAGCGGGGCCTACGAGCAGTACTTC

J: TRBJ1-1
D: TRBD1
V: TRBV7-9
size: once
CDR3: CASSLGQGDTEAFF
DNA: TGTGCCAGCAGCTTAGGACAGGGGGATACTGAAGCTTTCTTT

J: TRBJ1-2
D: -
V: TRBV29-1
size: few
CDR3: CSVDFAEHYGYTF
DNA: TGCAGCGTTGACTTCGCGGAGCACTATGGCTACACCTTC

J: TRBJ1-1
D: -
V: TRBV7-9
size: -
CDR3: CASSQGRNFNTEAFF
DNA: TGTGCCAGCAGCCAGGGGAGAAACTTTAACACTGAAGCTTTCTTT

J: TRBJ2-7
D: -
V: TRBV7-9
size: -
CDR3: CASSGQAESFREQYF
DNA: TGTGCCAGCAGCGGTCAGGCCGAATCCTTTCGCGAGCAGTACTTC

J: TRBJ2-1
D: -
V: TRBV4-1
size: few
CDR3: CASSQDRPGSPRNNEQFF
DNA: TGCGCCAGCAGCCAAGATCGACCAGGGTCGCCCCGTAACAATGAGCAGTTCTTC

J: TRBJ2-3
D: TRBD2
V: TRBV11-3
size: -
CDR3: CASSPGLATDTQYF
DNA: TGTGCCAGCAGCCCCGGACTAGCAACAGATACGCAGTATTTT

J: TRBJ2-7
D: -
V: TRBV5-4
size: -
CDR3: CASSPIPEAYEQYF
DNA: TGTGCCAGCAGCCCCATCCCCGAGGCCTACGAGCAGTACTTC

J: TRBJ1-4
D: TRBD1
V: TRBV4-1
size: few
CDR3: CASSHRQGWDEKLFF
DNA: TGCGCCAGCAGCCACCGACAGGGGTGGGACGAAAAACTGTTTTTT